This paragraph reports one TCR beta chain. Its cognate antigen is unknown. The method was immunoSEQ multiplex PCR; TCRdb's version includes in-frame clones alone and lacks a portion of them. The sample includes 100,000 to 150,000 clones, more than 85% of them seen just once. The sample comes from a study of T cell responses to AZD1222 COVID-19 vaccine. Study observations and caveats: Baseline seropositives among AZD1222 recipients totaled only 6 or 7. Clonal diversity may have been underestimated in mostly white British donors. A reported finding is that nearly half of spike-specific TCRs target unmutated variant regions. Regions 160-218 and 743-854 dominated among vaccine-associated CD4 TCRs spanning spike.

V trimming: 5 bases; J trimming: 3 bases; junction bases outside the gene matches: 8. CDR3 length: 15 residues. Germline CDR1 MDHEN, CDR2 SYDVKM. This specimen consisted of peripheral blood, obtained on day 0 of AZD1222 vaccination. The rearrangement joins TRBV28 to TRBJ1-2, with 8 positions matching TRBD1. The TCR originated in an adult in good health. The CDR3 spells CASSLPRGRDYGYTF. The CDR3 nucleotides are TGTGCCAGCAGTCTCCCCAGGGGGCGCGACTATGGCTACACCTTC.